This T cell receptor beta chain was identified during a study of molecular identifiers for immune sequencing clone quantification. The CDR3 is 14 residues long. Per the germline V gene, CDR1 is MNHNS and CDR2 is SASEGT. V lost 6 bases to trimming and J lost 7 bases; unmatched junction nucleotides: 9. Previously described methods with listed TCR primers produced the bulk TCR libraries. TCRdb re-derived calls from the PCR reads in MiXCR, one entry per CDR3 protein. This sample has over 300,000 distinct CDR3 sequences, with 24% found just once. The sample holds many counts of this clonotype. Sample: naive CD8+ T cells from blood, with Jurkat cell RNA spiked in. Indicated subset: FACS-sorted CD8+CD4-CCR7+CD45RA+ naive T cells. This sequence originates from a human donor in good health. Some libraries in this study had Jurkat cell RNA spiked in. The rearrangement uses TRBV6-1 and TRBJ1-1; 9 positions agree with TRBD1. The CDR3 spells CASSAGTGLDEAFF. CDR3 nucleotide sequence: TGTGCCAGCAGCGCCGGGACAGGGCTTGATGAAGCTTTCTTT.